This T cell receptor (beta chain) was retrieved from a study of long-term antiretroviral therapy in people with HIV (dated by TCRdb to 2022 to 2024). About the investigation overall: The earliest samples were collected roughly a decade before the 2015 WHO recommendation for immediate ART, at a time when ART was usually postponed until CD4 counts fell. A retrospective serial study tested whether changes in peripheral blood TRB repertoire composition and diversity were associated with ART initiation and durable HIV suppression. The cohort contributed over 150 cryopreserved PBMC samples from 25 to 35 adults with confirmed HIV infection, collected serially over a mean of approximately 6 years (range 1-12). Among the approximately 27 participants with HIV, fewer than twelve were female. No cross-contamination during QIAcube processing was shown when test extractions of a monoclonal T-cell line were performed alongside some 33 polyclonal samples.

Results and caveats for the whole study, not just this receptor: Unsorted PBMC were profiled instead of sorted CD4+ and CD8+ T cells because pre-ART samples had limited cell numbers. Because PBMC availability was limited, only the TCR beta chain was sequenced, with no alpha chain pairing. The repertoire was dominated across all time points by expanded TRB clones identified before ART initiation, although this dominance was seen to fluctuate and to decrease in many PLHIV after ART. ART initiation was associated with a significant increase in TRB diversity, but diversity stayed significantly below transplant donor controls even after long-term ART. HIV repertoires had narrower CDR3 length ranges than controls, and the network structure suggested an antigen-experienced repertoire that shifted only slightly toward naive after ART. Samples dated from the mid-2000s to the late 2010s, and the ART regimens used may be less effective than current ones. Inferences about post-ART repertoire changes were limited because no data were available on ART adherence, viral resistance or therapy changes.

This clone came up once. The clone's antigen remains unknown. Nothing much larger sits one base from this clone, and base qualities are not available. CDR1 and CDR2 are drawn from the germline V gene: SGHVS, FQNEAQ. From cysteine to phenylalanine, the CDR3 is 15 amino acids long. The DNA shown is the 45-base CDR3, in frame from base 1. Trimming costs V 2 bases and J 3 bases, and their ends lie 14 bases apart. Sequencing of the TRB variable region was done with the immunoSEQ hsTCRB v3.0 assay at survey level resolution. A depth of roughly 40,000-55,000 T-cell genomes per sample was targeted for TRB sequencing. TRB libraries were pooled and sequenced on an Illumina MiSeq using a v3 150-cycle kit. As for the original processing: Repertoire analysis ran in R within a reproducible Nextflow workflow covering QC, data transformation and analysis. LymphoSeq2, an R package for exploring AIRR-Seq data, was used to implement custom analyses. A few samples that yielded fewer than 5000 total TRB sequences were excluded, so that 188 HIV repertoires were analyzed. Among the 180 or so HIV repertoires that were kept, some 61 were collected before ART initiation and more than 120 were collected after ART initiation. Repertoires were downsampled to 5000 TRB nucleotide sequences, with summary statistics averaged over 100 downsampling iterations. Only TRB sequences with CDR3 regions of at least seven amino acids were retained for analysis. Diversity was measured with a Shannon entropy-derived clonality score and the Gini coefficient. In the repertoire networks, any two of the top 5000 CDR3 amino acid sequences were linked whenever the two sequences differed by an edit distance of one. GLIPH2 predicted antigen specificity groups and MHC restriction for TRB CDR3 amino acid sequences. To flag known CMV, EBV, HIV or tissue antigen associations, CDR3 amino acid sequences were matched against VDJdb and McPAS-TCR. Pre-ART, post-ART and control groups were compared with Wilcoxon signed-rank tests and Holm-Bonferroni correction. Here the immuneACCESS table is served through TCRdb, limited to in-frame sequences with V and J called. Missing clones are a known gap in these copies; in checked studies unresolved V genes cover under half, and the rest lacks a known reason. Clone size and the V and J calls come from that table; the DNA yielded D and trimming. The sample data list 35,000 to 40,000 clones, and about four fifths of these were observed just once. The ten largest make up around 13% of the sample.

To be included, a participant needed at least one PBMC sample from before ART initiation plus at least two post-ART samples. Treatment was received in the United States of America by all participants with HIV. Before DNA extraction, cryopreserved samples containing roughly 0.9-11 million PBMC were thawed and washed. At the time of the earliest PBMC sample for each participant with HIV, ages ranged from roughly 23 to 55 years. PBMC samples from each participant spanned 1-4 timepoints before ART initiation and 2-8 timepoints after ART initiation, with a median of 7 samples. For every participant, serial HIV viral load, CD4+ T-cell count, ART history and demographic data were obtained. Genomic DNA was extracted from unsorted PBMC with a Qiagen kit on a QIAcube, processed in batches of 12 samples.

Material: unsorted PBMCs, obtained 0.3 years after starting antiretroviral therapy. The TCR was taken from a man aged 18 to 29 with HIV. Here the chain combines TRBV7-8 and TRBJ2-7; 5 matching bases give a weak D call of TRBD2. DNA sequence: TGTGCCAGCAGCTTATACCGAACTAGAGGCTACGAGCAGTACTTC. It encodes CASSLYRTRGYEQYF.